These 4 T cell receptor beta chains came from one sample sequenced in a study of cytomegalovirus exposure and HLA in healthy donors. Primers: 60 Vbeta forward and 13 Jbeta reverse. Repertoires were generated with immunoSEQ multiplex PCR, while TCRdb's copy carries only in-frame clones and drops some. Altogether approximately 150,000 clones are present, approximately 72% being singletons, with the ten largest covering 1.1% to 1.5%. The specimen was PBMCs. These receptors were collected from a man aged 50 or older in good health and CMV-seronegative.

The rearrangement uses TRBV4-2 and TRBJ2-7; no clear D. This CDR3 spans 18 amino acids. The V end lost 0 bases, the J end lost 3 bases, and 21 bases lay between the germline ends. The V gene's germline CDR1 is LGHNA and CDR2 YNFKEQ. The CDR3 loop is CASSQESAADPSLYEQYF. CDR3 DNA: TGTGCCAGCAGCCAAGAGTCGGCGGCGGATCCCAGTCTCTACGAGCAGTACTTC.

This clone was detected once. The CDR3 nucleotides read TGTGCCAGCAGCCCTGGCGGAGCTAACTATGGCTACACCTTC. Translating it yields CASSPGGANYGYTF. The chain combines TRBV13 with TRBJ1-2; D gene uncertain. The CDR3 is 14 residues long. Germline CDR1 reads PRHDT; CDR2 reads FYEKMQ (reference sequence). Trimming left V 5 bases short and J 0 bases short, with 10 bases between.

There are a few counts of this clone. The CDR3: CASSLGGGGSRSYGYTF. CDR3 bases: TGTGCCAGCAGCTTAGGGGGTGGGGGGAGTAGGAGCTATGGCTACACCTTC. This chain joins TRBV7-8 and TRBJ1-2, with D maybe TRBD1 (5 bases). V was cut by 1 base and J by 4 bases, with 19 bases left in between. This CDR3 is built from 17 residues. Germline V CDR1 and CDR2: SGHVS, FQNEAQ.

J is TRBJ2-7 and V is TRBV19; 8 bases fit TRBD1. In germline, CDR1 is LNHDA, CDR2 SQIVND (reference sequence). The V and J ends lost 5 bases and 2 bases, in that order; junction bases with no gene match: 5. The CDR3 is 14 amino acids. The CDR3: CASSLGTGPYEQYF. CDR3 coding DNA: TGTGCCAGTAGTCTCGGGACAGGACCCTACGAGCAGTACTTC. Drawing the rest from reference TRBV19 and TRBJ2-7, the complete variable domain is DGGITQSPKYLFRKEGQNVTLSCEQNLNHDAMYWYRQDPGQGLRLIYYSQIVNDFQKGDIAEGYSVSREKKESFPLTVTSAQKNPTAFYLCASSLGTGPYEQYFGPGTRLTVT.